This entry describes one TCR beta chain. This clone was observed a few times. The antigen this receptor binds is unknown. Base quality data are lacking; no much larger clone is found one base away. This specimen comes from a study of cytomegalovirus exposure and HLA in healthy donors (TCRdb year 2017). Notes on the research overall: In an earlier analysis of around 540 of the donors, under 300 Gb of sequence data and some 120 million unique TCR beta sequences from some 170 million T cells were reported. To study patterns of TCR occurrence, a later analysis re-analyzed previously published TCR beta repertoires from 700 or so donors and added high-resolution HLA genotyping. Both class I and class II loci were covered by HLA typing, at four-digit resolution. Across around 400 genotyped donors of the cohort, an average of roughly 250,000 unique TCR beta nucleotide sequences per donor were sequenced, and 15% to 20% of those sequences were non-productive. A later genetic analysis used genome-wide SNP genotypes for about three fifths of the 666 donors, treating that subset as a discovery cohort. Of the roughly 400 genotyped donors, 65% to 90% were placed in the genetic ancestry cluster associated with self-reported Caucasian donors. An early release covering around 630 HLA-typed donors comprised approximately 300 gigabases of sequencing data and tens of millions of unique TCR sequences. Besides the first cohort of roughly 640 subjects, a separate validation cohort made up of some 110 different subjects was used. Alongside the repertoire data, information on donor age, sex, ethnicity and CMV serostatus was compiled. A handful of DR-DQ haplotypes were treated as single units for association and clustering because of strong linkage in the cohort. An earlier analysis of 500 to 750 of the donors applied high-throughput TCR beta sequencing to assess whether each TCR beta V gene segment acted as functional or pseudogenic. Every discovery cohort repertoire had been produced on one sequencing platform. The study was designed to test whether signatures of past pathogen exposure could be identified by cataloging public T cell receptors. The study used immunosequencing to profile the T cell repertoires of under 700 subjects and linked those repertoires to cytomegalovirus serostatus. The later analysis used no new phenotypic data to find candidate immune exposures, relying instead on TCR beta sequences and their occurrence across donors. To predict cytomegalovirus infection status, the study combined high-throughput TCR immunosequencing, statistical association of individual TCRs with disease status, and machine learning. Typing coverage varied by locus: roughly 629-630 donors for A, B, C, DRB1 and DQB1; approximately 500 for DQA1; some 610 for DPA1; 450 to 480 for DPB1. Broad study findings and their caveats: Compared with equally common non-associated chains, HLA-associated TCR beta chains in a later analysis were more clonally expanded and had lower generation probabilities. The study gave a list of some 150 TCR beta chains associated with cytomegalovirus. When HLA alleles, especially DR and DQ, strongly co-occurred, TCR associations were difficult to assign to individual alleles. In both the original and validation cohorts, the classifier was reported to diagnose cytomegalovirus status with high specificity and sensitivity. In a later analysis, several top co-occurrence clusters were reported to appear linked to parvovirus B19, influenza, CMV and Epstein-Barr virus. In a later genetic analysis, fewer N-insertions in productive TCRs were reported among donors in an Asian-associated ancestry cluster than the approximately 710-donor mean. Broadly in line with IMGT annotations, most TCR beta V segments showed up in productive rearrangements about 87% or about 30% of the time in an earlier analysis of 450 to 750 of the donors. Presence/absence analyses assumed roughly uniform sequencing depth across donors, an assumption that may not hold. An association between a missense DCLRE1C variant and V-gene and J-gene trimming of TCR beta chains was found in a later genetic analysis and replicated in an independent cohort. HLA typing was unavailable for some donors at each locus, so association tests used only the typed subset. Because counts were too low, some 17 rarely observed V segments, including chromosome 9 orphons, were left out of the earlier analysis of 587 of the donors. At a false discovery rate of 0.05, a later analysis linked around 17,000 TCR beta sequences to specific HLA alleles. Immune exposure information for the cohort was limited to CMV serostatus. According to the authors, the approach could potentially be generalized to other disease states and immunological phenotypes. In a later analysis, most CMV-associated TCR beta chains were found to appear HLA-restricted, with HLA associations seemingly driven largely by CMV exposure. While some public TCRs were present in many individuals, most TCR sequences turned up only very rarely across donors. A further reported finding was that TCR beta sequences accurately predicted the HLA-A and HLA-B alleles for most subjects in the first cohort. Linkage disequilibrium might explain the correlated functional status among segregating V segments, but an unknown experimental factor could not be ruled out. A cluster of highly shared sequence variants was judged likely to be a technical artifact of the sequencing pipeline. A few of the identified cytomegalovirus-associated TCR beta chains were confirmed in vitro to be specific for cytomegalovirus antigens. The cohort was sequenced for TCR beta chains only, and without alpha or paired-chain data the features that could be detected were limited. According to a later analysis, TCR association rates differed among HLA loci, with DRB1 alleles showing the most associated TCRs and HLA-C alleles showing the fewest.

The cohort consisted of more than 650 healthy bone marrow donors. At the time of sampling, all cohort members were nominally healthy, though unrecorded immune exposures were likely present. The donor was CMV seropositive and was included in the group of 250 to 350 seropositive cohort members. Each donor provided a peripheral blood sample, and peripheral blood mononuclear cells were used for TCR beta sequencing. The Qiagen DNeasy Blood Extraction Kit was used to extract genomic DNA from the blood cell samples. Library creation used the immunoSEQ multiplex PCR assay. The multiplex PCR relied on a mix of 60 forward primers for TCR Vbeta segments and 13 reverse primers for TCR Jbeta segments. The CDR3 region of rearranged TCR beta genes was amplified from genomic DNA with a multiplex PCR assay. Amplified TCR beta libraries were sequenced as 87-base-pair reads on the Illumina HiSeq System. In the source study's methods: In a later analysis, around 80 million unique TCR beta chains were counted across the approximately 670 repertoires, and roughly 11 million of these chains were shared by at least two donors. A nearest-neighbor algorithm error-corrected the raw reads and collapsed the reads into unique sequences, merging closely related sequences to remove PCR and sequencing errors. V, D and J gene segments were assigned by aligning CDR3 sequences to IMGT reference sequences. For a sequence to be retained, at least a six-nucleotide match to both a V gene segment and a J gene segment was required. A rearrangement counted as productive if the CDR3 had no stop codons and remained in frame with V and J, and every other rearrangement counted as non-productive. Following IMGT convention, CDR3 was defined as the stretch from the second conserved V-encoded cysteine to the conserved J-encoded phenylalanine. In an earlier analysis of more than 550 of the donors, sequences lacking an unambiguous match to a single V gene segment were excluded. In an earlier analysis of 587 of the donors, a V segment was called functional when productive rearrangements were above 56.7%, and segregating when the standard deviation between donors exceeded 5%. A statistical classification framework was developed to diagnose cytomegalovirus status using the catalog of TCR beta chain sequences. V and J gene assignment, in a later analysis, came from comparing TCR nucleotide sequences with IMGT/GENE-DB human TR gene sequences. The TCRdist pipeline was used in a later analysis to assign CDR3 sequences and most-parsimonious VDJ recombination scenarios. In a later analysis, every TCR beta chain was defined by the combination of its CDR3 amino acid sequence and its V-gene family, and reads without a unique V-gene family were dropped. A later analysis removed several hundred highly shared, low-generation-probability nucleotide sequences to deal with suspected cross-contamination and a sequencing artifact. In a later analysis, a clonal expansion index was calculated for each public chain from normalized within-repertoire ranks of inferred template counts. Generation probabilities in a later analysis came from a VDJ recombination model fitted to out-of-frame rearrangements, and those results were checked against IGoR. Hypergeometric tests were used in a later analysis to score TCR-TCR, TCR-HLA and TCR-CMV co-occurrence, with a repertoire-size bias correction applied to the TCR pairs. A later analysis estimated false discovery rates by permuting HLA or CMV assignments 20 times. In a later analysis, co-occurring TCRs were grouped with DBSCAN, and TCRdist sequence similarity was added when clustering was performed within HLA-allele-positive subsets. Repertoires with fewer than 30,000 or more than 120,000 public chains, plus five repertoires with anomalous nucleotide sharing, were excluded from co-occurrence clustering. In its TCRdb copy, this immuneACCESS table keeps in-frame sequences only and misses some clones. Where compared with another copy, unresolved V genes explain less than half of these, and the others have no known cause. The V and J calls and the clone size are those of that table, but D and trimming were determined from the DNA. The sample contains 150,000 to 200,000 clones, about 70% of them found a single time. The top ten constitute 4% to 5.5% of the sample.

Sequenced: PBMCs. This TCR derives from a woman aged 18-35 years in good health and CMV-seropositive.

The nucleotide sequence is given as TGCGCCAGCAGCAGAGGGGACAGGTCCGACGAGCAGTACTTC. Protein translation: CASSRGDRSDEQYF. The chain is made from TRBV5-1 and TRBJ2-7; TRBD1 aligns with 8 central bases. Measured from the cysteine to the phenylalanine, the CDR3 is 14 residues long. The retained sequence is limited to the CDR3, 42 bases, with the frame set at the first base. Clipping removes 4 bases from V and 5 bases from J, with 8 as the unmatched junction base count. Taken from the germline V gene, the CDR1 and CDR2 loops are SGHRS and YFSETQ.